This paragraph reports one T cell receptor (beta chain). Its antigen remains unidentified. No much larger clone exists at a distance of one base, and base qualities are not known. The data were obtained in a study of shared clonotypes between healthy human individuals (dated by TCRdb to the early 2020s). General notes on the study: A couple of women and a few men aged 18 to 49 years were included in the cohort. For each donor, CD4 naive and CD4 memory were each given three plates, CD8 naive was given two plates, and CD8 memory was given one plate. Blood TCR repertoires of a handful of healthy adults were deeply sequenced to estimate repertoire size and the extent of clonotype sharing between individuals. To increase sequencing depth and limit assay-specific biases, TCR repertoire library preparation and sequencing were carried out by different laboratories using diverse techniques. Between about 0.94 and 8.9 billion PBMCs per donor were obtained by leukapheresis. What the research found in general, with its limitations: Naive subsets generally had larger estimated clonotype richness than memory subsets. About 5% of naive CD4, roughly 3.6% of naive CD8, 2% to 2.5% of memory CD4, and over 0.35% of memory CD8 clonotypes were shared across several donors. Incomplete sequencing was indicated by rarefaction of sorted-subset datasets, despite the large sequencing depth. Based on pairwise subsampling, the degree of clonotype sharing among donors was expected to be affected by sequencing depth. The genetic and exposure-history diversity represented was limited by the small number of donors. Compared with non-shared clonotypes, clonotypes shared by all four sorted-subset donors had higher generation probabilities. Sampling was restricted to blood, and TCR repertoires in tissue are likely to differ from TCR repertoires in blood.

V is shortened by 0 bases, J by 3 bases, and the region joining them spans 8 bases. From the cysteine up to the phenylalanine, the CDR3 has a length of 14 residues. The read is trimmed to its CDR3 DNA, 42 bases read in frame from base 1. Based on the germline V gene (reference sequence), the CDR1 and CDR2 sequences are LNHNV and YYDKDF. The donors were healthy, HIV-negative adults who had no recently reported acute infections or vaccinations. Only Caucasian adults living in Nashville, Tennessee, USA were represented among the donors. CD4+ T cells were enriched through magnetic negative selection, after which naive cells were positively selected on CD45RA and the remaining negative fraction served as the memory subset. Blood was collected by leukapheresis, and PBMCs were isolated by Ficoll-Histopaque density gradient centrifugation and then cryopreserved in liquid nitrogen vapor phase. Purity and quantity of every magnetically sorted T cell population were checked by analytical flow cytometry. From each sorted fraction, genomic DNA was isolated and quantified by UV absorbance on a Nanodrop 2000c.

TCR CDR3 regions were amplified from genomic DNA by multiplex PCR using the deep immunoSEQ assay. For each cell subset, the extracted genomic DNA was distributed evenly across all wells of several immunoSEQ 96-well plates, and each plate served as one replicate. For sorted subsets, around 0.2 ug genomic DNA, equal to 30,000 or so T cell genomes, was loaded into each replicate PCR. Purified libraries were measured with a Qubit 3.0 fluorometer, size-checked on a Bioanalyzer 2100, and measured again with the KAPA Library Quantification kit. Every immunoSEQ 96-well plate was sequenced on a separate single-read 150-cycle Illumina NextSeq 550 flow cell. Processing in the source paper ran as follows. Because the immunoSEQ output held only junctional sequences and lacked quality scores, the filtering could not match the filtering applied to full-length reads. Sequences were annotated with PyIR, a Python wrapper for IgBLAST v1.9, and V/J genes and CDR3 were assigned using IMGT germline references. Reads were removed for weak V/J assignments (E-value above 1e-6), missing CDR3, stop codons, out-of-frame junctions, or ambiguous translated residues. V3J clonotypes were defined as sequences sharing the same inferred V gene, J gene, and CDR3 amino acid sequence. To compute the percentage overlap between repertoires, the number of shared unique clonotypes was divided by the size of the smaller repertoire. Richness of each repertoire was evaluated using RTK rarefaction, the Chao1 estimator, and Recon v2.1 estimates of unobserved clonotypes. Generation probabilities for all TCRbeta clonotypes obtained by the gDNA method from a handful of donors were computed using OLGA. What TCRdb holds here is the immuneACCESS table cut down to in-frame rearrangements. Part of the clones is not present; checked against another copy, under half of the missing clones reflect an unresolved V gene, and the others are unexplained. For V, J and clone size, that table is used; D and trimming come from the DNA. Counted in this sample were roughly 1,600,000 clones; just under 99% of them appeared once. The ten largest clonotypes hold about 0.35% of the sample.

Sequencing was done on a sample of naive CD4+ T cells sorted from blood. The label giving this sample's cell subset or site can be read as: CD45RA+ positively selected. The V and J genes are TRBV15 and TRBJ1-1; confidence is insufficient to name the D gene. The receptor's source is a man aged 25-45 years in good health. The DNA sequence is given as TGTGCCACCAGCAGAGATCTGGAGCACACTGAAGCTTTCTTT. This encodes CATSRDLEHTEAFF.